This entry is about one T cell receptor (beta chain). The antigen is undetermined. When the RNA was reverse transcribed, random hexamers were used with an input of roughly 0.45 to 1 ug. TCRdb processed the immunoSEQ multiplex PCR reads anew with MiXCR; each CDR3 protein has one entry. The data contain about 180,000 distinct CDR3 sequences, over 90% of them singletons. This sample was included in a study of CD8 T cells in Susac syndrome. For the study at large: Patients with Susac syndrome, at blood draw, were therapy-naive, on corticosteroids, or on intravenous immunoglobulin alone. Overall study results and limits: The relatively small number of individuals in the TCR sequencing and HLA analysis was acknowledged by the study.

The CDR3 is made up of 14 amino acids. V was cut by 6 bases and J by 4 bases, with 15 bases left in between. Germline V gene lookup returns CDR1 KGHSH and CDR2 LQKENI. The sequenced sample was CD4+ T cells from PBMCs. This chain links TRBV18 with TRBJ1-2; D call uncertain. The sequence derives from a human donor with Susac syndrome. CDR3 nucleotides: TGTGCCAGCTCTCCCCGTAGAGATTCCTATGGCTACACCTTC. Amino acid sequence: CASSPRRDSYGYTF.